This T cell receptor (beta chain) was documented in a study of spatial heterogeneity in lung cancer. This clonotype was found a few times. The CDR3 runs to 16 residues. CDR1 and CDR2 (germline): LGHNA, YNFKEQ. The J segment lost 2 bases and the V segment lost 1 base, leaving 8 bases of the junction unmatched. TCRdb itself ran the 5' RACE reads through MiXCR, one entry per CDR3 protein. This table holds under 100,000 distinct CDR3 sequences, under 9% found once. Time point specified: sample taken at primary tumor resection. The input material, whole RNA from tumor, nontumor lung or frozen PBMC, was sequenced unsorted.

This sequence joins TRBV4-2 and TRBJ2-7, with TRBD1 identical over 7 bases. This TCR derives from a male donor with early-stage non-small cell lung cancer. Sequencing was performed on PBMCs, taken at surgery. CDR3 sequence: CASSQALGQAAYEQYF. CDR3 DNA: TGTGCCAGCAGCCAAGCCCTCGGACAGGCGGCCTACGAGCAGTACTTC.